The rows below give T cell receptor beta chains drawn from one sample of a study of blood T cell repertoires in COVID-19. The data were produced by immunoSEQ multiplex PCR, yet TCRdb's version contains in-frame clones alone and is incomplete. This table holds tens of thousands of clones, 78% found once. The sequencing sample was made of peripheral blood. The receptors come from a man aged 70-80 years with COVID-19, enrolled during active disease. Both conserved end residues are part of each CDR3. D genes are given only for firm matches. Clone size, where shown, is once, few, many, or a class for clones that have expanded.

.	TRBV28	TRBJ1-6	.	CASSSGYNSPLHF	TGTGCCAGCAGTTCCGGGTATAATTCACCCCTCCACTTT
TRBD1	TRBV9	TRBJ1-1	.	CASSPQGEVGTEAFF	TGTGCCAGCAGCCCCCAGGGGGAGGTCGGCACTGAAGCTTTCTTT
.	TRBV9	TRBJ1-4	.	CASSPPGGLNEKLFF	TGTGCCAGCAGCCCCCCGGGAGGGCTCAATGAAAAACTGTTTTTT
.	TRBV6-1	TRBJ1-2	.	CASSEVASYGYTF	TGTGCCAGCAGTGAAGTGGCAAGCTATGGCTACACCTTC
.	TRBV7-9	TRBJ2-3	.	CASSPWGETDTQYF	TGTGCCAGCAGCCCTTGGGGGGAGACAGATACGCAGTATTTT
TRBD1	TRBV11-2	TRBJ1-1	.	CASSLGQGLSTEAFF	TGTGCCAGCAGCCTCGGACAGGGTCTGAGCACTGAAGCTTTCTTT
TRBD2	TRBV11-3	TRBJ2-2	.	CASSLGLAGTGELFF	TGTGCCAGCAGCTTAGGCCTAGCGGGCACCGGGGAGCTGTTTTTT
TRBD1	TRBV7-9	TRBJ1-4	.	CASSLGQGVAANEKLFF	TGTGCCAGCAGCTTAGGACAGGGGGTCGCAGCTAATGAAAAACTGTTTTTT
TRBD1	TRBV9	TRBJ2-5	.	CASSEGQRETQYF	TGTGCCAGCAGCGAGGGACAGCGGGAGACCCAGTACTTC
.	TRBV7-9	TRBJ1-5	few	CASSLGSPASRQPQHF	TGTGCCAGCAGCTTAGGCTCCCCAGCGTCGAGGCAGCCCCAGCATTTT
.	TRBV5-4	TRBJ2-7	.	CASSRRDGDYEQYF	TGTGCCAGCAGCAGGCGGGACGGAGACTACGAGCAGTACTTC
.	TRBV9	TRBJ1-2	few	CASSGQITNYGYTF	TGTGCCAGCAGCGGACAGATTACTAACTATGGCTACACCTTC
.	TRBV19	TRBJ2-7	.	CASSPGHGDEQYF	TGTGCCAGTAGCCCGGGACACGGAGACGAGCAGTACTTC
TRBD1	TRBV18	TRBJ1-3	.	CASSQTGPGNTIYF	TGTGCCAGCTCACAGACAGGGCCTGGAAACACCATATATTTT
TRBD1	TRBV11-2	TRBJ2-1	few	CASSSPLDRVNEQFF	TGTGCCAGCAGCTCCCCCCTTGACAGGGTAAATGAGCAGTTCTTC
.	TRBV30	TRBJ2-5	.	CAWSEEAGGETQYF	TGTGCCTGGAGTGAGGAGGCAGGCGGGGAGACCCAGTACTTC
TRBD1	TRBV6-5	TRBJ2-7	.	CASSYSGTGGYEQYF	TGTGCCAGCAGTTACTCAGGGACAGGGGGCTACGAGCAGTACTTC
.	TRBV6-2/TRBV6-3	TRBJ1-4	.	CASSYSISPGHATNEKLFF	TGTGCCAGCAGTTACTCGATATCCCCAGGACATGCAACTAATGAAAAACTGTTTTTT
.	TRBV2	TRBJ1-5	once	CASSEAGALGGPQHF	TGTGCCAGCAGTGAGGCAGGGGCTTTAGGGGGACCCCAGCATTTT
TRBD2	TRBV20-1	TRBJ2-5	.	CSASPLAGKETQYF	TGCAGTGCTAGTCCGCTAGCGGGGAAGGAGACCCAGTACTTC
TRBD1	TRBV29-1	TRBJ1-4	once	CSVVTGSSEKLFF	TGCAGCGTTGTGACAGGGTCCAGTGAAAAACTGTTTTTT
TRBD1	TRBV5-1	TRBJ2-2	.	CASRGDRDTGELFF	TGCGCCAGCAGAGGGGACAGGGACACCGGGGAGCTGTTTTTT
TRBD2	TRBV19	TRBJ2-1	.	CASSIPASGDQYNEQFF	TGTGCCAGTAGTATCCCGGCTAGCGGAGACCAGTACAATGAGCAGTTCTTC
.	TRBV24-1	TRBJ1-1	.	CATSDGTRAFF	TGTGCCACCAGTGATGGGACTCGAGCTTTCTTT
.	TRBV5-6	TRBJ1-6	few	CASSLASGRGIENSPLHF	TGTGCCAGCAGCTTGGCCTCAGGGCGCGGTATAGAAAATTCACCCCTCCACTTT
TRBD1	TRBV7-6	TRBJ1-6	.	CASSGQGGSSPLHF	TGTGCCAGCAGTGGACAGGGTGGGAGTTCACCCCTCCACTTT
.	TRBV28	TRBJ1-2	.	CASSLTGTEGLGGYTF	TGTGCCAGCAGTTTAACCGGAACAGAGGGATTGGGTGGCTACACCTTC
TRBD2	TRBV27	TRBJ2-3	.	CASSLGTSGDTDTQYF	TGTGCCAGCAGTTTAGGGACTAGCGGAGACACAGATACGCAGTATTTT
.	TRBV30	TRBJ1-1	.	CAWHTRWQAPNTEAFF	TGTGCCTGGCATACCCGATGGCAGGCGCCGAACACTGAAGCTTTCTTT
TRBD2	TRBV19	TRBJ2-1	many	CASNRLAGGYNEQFF	TGTGCCAGTAACAGACTAGCGGGGGGCTACAATGAGCAGTTCTTC
.	TRBV29-1	TRBJ2-1	once	CSAARENLFRRGEQFF	TGCAGCGCTGCCCGCGAGAACCTATTCCGGAGGGGTGAGCAGTTCTTC
.	TRBV4-3	TRBJ2-5	.	CASSQYSREIETQYF	TGCGCCAGCAGCCAATACAGTCGGGAGATCGAGACCCAGTACTTC
.	TRBV27	TRBJ1-3	.	CASSLRAGSGNTIYF	TGTGCCAGCAGTTTGAGAGCGGGCTCTGGAAACACCATATATTTT
TRBD1	TRBV13	TRBJ1-2	.	CASSYRGTYTF	TGTGCCAGCAGCTACAGGGGAACTTACACCTTC
.	TRBV23-1	TRBJ2-4	.	CASSQSRQNLAKNIQYF	TGCGCCAGCAGTCAATCGAGGCAGAACCTAGCCAAAAACATTCAGTACTTC
.	TRBV20-1	TRBJ1-2	few	CSGEGGYGYTF	TGCAGTGGGGAAGGGGGCTATGGCTACACCTTC
.	TRBV30	TRBJ1-6	once	CAWTQNSYNSPLHF	TGTGCCTGGACCCAGAACTCCTATAATTCACCCCTCCACTTT
TRBD1	TRBV6-2/TRBV6-3	TRBJ1-2	.	CASSSRLTSGTGTRGYTF	TGTGCCAGCAGCTCCAGACTGACCTCCGGGACAGGGACTCGTGGCTACACCTTC
.	TRBV6-1	TRBJ1-5	.	CASSETGRLSNQPQHF	TGTGCCAGCAGTGAAACCGGGAGACTTAGCAATCAGCCCCAGCATTTT
.	TRBV7-2	TRBJ2-7	.	CASSFTRGEYEQYF	TGTGCCAGCAGCTTTACCAGGGGGGAGTACGAGCAGTACTTC
.	TRBV13	TRBJ1-5	.	CASSQGGRGQPQHF	TGTGCCAGCAGCCAAGGGGGGAGGGGACAGCCCCAGCATTTT
.	TRBV21-1	TRBJ2-2	.	CASSLQTGMNTGELFF	TGTGCCAGCAGCTTACAGACAGGGATGAACACCGGGGAGCTGTTTTTT
.	TRBV11-2	TRBJ2-5	.	CASSLALPPGETQYF	TGTGCCAGCAGCTTGGCCCTTCCCCCCGGGGAGACCCAGTACTTC
.	TRBV4-3	TRBJ1-1	.	CASSQVRAPGTEAFF	TGCGCCAGCAGCCAAGTGCGGGCCCCGGGAACTGAAGCTTTCTTT
.	TRBV6-2/TRBV6-3	TRBJ2-7	few	CASSYNLPGHFYEQYF	TGTGCCAGCAGTTATAATCTTCCAGGGCACTTCTACGAGCAGTACTTC
.	TRBV12-3/TRBV12-4	TRBJ2-1	.	CASSLIRGQFF	TGTGCCAGCAGTTTAATCAGGGGGCAGTTCTTC
TRBD1	TRBV19	TRBJ2-1	.	CASSMPGTGVNEQFF	TGTGCCAGTAGTATGCCCGGGACAGGGGTCAATGAGCAGTTCTTC
TRBD1	TRBV19	TRBJ1-2	.	CASSIAPGQIYGYTF	TGTGCCAGTAGTATAGCCCCGGGACAGATTTATGGCTACACCTTC
TRBD2	TRBV13	TRBJ2-7	few	CASSPQWGAGSYEQYF	TGTGCCAGCAGCCCCCAGTGGGGAGCGGGGTCCTACGAGCAGTACTTC
TRBD1	TRBV13	TRBJ1-1	.	CASSPRTGNTEAFF	TGTGCCAGCAGCCCACGGACAGGGAACACTGAAGCTTTCTTT
TRBD1	TRBV18	TRBJ2-3	few	CASSPQIPRDRRADTQYF	TGTGCCAGCTCACCACAGATCCCTAGGGACAGGAGGGCAGATACGCAGTATTTT
.	TRBV12-3/TRBV12-4	TRBJ2-5	.	CASSKRQETQYF	TGTGCCAGCAGTAAGAGACAAGAGACCCAGTACTTC
TRBD2	TRBV5-1	TRBJ2-1	.	CASSLKRTSGRLVRNEQFF	TGCGCCAGCAGCTTGAAAAGGACTAGCGGGAGGTTAGTTAGGAATGAGCAGTTCTTC
TRBD2	TRBV19	TRBJ2-7	once	CASSISSGGAYEQYF	TGTGCCAGTAGTATCTCTAGCGGGGGGGCCTACGAGCAGTACTTC
TRBD1	TRBV5-4	TRBJ1-2	.	CASSWGTGRADPGYTF	TGTGCCAGCAGCTGGGGGACAGGGCGGGCGGATCCGGGCTACACCTTC
.	TRBV29-1	TRBJ2-7	.	CSVRTARSEQYF	TGCAGCGTAAGGACAGCGAGGTCCGAGCAGTACTTC
.	TRBV3-1/TRBV3-2	TRBJ2-1	.	CASSQDQNRRALFF	TGTGCCAGCAGCCAAGATCAGAACAGGAGGGCCTTGTTCTTC